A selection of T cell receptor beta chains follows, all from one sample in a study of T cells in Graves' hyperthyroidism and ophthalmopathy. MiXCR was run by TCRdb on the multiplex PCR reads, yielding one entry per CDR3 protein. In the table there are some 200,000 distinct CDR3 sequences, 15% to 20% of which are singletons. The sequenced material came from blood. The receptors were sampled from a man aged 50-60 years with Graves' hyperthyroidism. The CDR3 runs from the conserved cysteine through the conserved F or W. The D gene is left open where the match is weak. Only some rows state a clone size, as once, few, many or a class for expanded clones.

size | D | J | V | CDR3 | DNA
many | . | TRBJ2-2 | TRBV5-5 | CASSPSSRVNTGELFF | TGTGCCAGCAGCCCCAGCTCCAGGGTGAACACCGGGGAGCTGTTTTTT
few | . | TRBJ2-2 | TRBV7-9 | CASSRMDTGAGELFF | TGTGCCAGCAGCCGTATGGACACCGGGGCCGGGGAGCTGTTTTTT
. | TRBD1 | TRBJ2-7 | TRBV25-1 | CASSGDRFGEQYF | TGTGCCAGCAGTGGGGACAGGTTCGGCGAGCAGTACTTC
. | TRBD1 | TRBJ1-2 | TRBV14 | CASSPLTGSSLGYTF | TGTGCCAGCAGCCCGCTGACAGGGTCGTCCCTTGGCTACACCTTC
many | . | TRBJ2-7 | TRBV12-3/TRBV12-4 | CASSLTGTSFEQYF | TGTGCCAGCAGTTTAACGGGCACATCCTTCGAGCAGTACTTC
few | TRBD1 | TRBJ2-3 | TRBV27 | CASSSWTGSPATDTQYF | TGTGCCAGCAGTTCTTGGACAGGGTCCCCGGCCACAGATACGCAGTATTTT
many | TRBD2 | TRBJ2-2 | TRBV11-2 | CASSLDRVAGEARELFF | TGTGCCAGCAGCTTAGACCGGGTAGCGGGAGAAGCGCGGGAGCTGTTTTTT
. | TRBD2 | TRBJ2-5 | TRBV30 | CAWSSRAGDRETQYF | TGTGCCTGGAGTTCCAGAGCGGGAGATAGAGAGACCCAGTACTTC
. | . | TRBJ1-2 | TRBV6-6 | CASSYQPAGSYGYTF | TGTGCCAGCAGTTACCAGCCTGCCGGGAGCTATGGCTACACCTTC
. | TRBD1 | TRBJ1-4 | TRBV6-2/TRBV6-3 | CASSKDRGNEKLFF | TGTGCCAGCAGCAAGGACAGGGGAAATGAAAAACTGTTTTTT
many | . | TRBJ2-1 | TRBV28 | CASSGRHEQFF | TGTGCCAGCAGTGGACGACATGAGCAGTTCTTC
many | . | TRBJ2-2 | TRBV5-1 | CASSLGRYVGELFF | TGCGCCAGCAGCTTGGGTCGTTACGTCGGGGAGCTGTTTTTT
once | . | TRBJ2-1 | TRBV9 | CASSARGEYNEQFF | TGTGCCAGCAGCGCAAGAGGGGAGTACAATGAGCAGTTCTTC
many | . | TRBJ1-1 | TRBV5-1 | CASSPFMGPNTEAFF | TGCGCCAGCAGCCCTTTCATGGGGCCCAACACTGAAGCTTTCTTT
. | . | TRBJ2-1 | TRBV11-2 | CASSSTWDGNNEQFF | TGTGCCAGCAGCTCGACCTGGGACGGCAACAATGAGCAGTTCTTC
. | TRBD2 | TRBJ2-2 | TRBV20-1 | CSAKLAVGELFF | TGCAGTGCTAAACTAGCGGTCGGGGAGCTGTTTTTT
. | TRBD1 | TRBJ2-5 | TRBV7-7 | CASSTLTGHETQYF | TGTGCTAGCAGCACACTGACAGGGCATGAGACCCAGTACTTC
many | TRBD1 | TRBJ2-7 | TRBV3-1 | CASSSPGQGVYEQYF | TGTGCCAGCAGCTCCCCGGGACAGGGGGTTTACGAGCAGTACTTC
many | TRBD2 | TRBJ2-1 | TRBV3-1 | CASSPSGLADAISNEQFF | TGTGCCAGCAGCCCTTCCGGACTAGCGGACGCAATAAGCAATGAGCAGTTCTTC
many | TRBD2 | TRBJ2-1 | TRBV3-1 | CASSQDPSREYNEQFF | TGTGCCAGCAGCCAAGATCCGTCGCGGGAGTACAATGAGCAGTTCTTC
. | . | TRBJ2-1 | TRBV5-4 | CASSPFRGQKGEQFF | TGTGCCAGCAGCCCATTCCGGGGACAAAAAGGTGAGCAGTTCTTC
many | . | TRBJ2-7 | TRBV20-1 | CSATTDGDEQYF | TGCAGTGCTACTACGGACGGGGACGAGCAGTACTTC
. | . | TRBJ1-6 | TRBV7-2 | CASSLDFPHSPLHF | TGTGCCAGCAGCTTAGATTTCCCCCATTCACCCCTCCACTTT
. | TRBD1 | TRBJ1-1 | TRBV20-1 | CSATTGQVTEAFF | TGCAGTGCTACTACGGGACAGGTGACAGAAGCTTTCTTT
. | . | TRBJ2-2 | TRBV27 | CASSLSRTVVGGELFF | TGTGCCAGCAGTTTATCGAGGACAGTCGTCGGCGGGGAGCTGTTTTTT
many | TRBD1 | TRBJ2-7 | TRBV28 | CASSSSRQGVWYEQYF | TGTGCCAGCAGCTCCTCCCGACAGGGCGTTTGGTACGAGCAGTACTTC
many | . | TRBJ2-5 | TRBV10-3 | CAISASFLSGRGETQYF | TGTGCCATCAGTGCCTCTTTTTTGAGCGGGCGAGGGGAGACCCAGTACTTC
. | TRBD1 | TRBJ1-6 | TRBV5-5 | CASSDRDSPAKGYRYSPLHF | TGTGCCAGCAGCGACCGGGACAGCCCTGCAAAGGGGTATAGGTATTCACCCCTCCACTTT
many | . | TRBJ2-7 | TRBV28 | CASTRLADPNEQYF | TGTGCCAGCACCCGCCTGGCGGATCCCAACGAGCAGTACTTC
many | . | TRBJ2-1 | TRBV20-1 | CSCPHFGSTNEQFF | TGCAGTTGTCCCCACTTTGGCAGCACAAATGAGCAGTTCTTC
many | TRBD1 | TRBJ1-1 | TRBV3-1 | CASSLGGPGGAEAFF | TGTGCCAGCAGCCTCGGAGGGCCAGGGGGGGCTGAAGCTTTCTTT
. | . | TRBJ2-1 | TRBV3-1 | CASSQDRGRVQFF | TGTGCCAGCAGCCAAGATAGGGGGAGGGTCCAGTTCTTC
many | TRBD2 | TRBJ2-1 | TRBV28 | CASSGGTSGLDEQLF | TGTGCCAGCAGTGGGGGGACTAGCGGTTTGGATGAGCAGCTCTTC
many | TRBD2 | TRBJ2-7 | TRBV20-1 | CSAYTSGRAYEQYF | TGCAGTGCGTATACTAGCGGGAGGGCCTACGAGCAGTACTTC
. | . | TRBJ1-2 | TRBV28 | CATSYGTRGYTF | TGTGCCACCAGTTACGGGACACGGGGCTACACCTTC
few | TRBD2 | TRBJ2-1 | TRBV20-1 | CSAGLASEQFF | TGCAGTGCGGGACTAGCATCTGAGCAGTTCTTC